The clone carrying this T cell receptor (beta chain) was detected once. The antigen is unknown. The germline CDR1 and CDR2 sequences are MNHEY and SVGAGI. The CDR3 spans 13 residues. V shed 4 bases, J shed 6 bases, and the junction held 4 bases outside the gene matches. Sequencing was performed with immunoSEQ multiplex PCR; in TCRdb, only in-frame clones are kept and a portion is missing. The sample has some 130,000 clones, roughly three quarters seen once. The data belong to a study of cytotoxic CD8 clonotypes in ibrutinib-treated CLL. Study summary: Median treatment time before response sampling was approximately twelve months, range 6 to 36. A mean of roughly 250,000 productive templates and 85,000 to 95,000 productive rearrangements was obtained per sample.

General study findings and limits: Having risen at ibrutinib response, clonality had fallen back toward baseline by progression. Age-matched healthy donor levels were exceeded by baseline clonality, which tracked circulating CD8+ T-cell counts.

Source: PBMCs, taken after 24 months of ibrutinib treatment. The chain joins TRBV6-5 to TRBJ1-1, with 8 bases matching TRBD1. The TCR originated in a human donor with chronic lymphocytic leukemia. CDR3 nucleotides: TGTGCCAGCAGTTCTGGGACAGGAGCTGAAGCTTTCTTT. Protein sequence: CASSSGTGAEAFF.